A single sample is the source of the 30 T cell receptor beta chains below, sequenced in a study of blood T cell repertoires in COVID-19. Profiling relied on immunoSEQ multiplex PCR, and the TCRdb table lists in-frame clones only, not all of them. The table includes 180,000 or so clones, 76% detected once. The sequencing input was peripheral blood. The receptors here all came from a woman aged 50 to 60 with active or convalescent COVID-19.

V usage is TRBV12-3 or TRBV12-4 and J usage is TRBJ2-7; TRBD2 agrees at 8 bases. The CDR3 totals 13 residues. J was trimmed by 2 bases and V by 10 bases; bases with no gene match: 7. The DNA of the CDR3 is TGTGCCATCTGCCGGCGGGGGGCCTACGAGCAGTACTTC. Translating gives CAICRRGAYEQYF.

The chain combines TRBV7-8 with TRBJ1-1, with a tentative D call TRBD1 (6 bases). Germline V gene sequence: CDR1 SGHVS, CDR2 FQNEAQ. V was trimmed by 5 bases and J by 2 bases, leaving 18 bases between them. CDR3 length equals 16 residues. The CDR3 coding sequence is TGTGCCAGCAGCACTCAAGCCCGGACAGCTAACACTGAAGCTTTCTTT. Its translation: CASSTQARTANTEAFF.

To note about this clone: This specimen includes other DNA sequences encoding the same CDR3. Written as DNA, the CDR3 is TGTGCCAGCAGCTTAAAAGCGGGCCCATACGAGCAGTACTTC. This sequence encodes CASSLKAGPYEQYF. The chain is built from TRBV7-3 and TRBJ2-7, with D perhaps matching TRBD2 (6 bases). Trimming took 1 base from V and 4 from J, leaving 11 bases between them. The CDR3 is made up of 14 amino acids. Germline loops: CDR1 SGHTA, CDR2 FQGTGA.

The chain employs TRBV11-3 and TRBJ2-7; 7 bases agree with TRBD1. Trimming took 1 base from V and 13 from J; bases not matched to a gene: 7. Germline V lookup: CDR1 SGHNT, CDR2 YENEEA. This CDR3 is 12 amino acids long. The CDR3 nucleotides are TGTGCCAGCAGCTTAGGGCCCGGGACAGATTACTTC. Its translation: CASSLGPGTDYF.

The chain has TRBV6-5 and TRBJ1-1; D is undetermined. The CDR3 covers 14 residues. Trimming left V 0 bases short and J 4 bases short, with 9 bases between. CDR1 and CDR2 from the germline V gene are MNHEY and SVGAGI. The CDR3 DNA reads TGTGCCAGCAGTTACTCACGGTCGAGCACTGAAGCTTTCTTT. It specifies CASSYSRSSTEAFF.

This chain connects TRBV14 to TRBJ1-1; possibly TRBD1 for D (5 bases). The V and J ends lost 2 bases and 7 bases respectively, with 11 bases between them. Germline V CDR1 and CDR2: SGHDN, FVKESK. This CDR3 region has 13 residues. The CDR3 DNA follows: TGTGCCAGCAGCCAACAGGGCTTATATGAAGCTTTCTTT. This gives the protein CASSQQGLYEAFF.

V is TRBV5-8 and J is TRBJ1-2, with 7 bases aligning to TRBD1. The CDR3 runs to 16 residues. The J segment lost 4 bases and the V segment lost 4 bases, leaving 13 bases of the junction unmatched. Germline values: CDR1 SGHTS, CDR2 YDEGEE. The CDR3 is CASSQTGTDHSYGYTF. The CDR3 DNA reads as TGTGCCAGCAGCCAAACCGGGACAGACCATTCCTATGGCTACACCTTC.

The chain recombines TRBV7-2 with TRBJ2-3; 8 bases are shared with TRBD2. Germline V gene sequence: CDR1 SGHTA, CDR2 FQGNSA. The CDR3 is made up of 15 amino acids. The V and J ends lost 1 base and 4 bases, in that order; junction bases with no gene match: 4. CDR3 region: CASSLGGGTPDTQYF. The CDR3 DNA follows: TGTGCCAGCAGCTTAGGCGGGGGGACGCCAGATACGCAGTATTTT.

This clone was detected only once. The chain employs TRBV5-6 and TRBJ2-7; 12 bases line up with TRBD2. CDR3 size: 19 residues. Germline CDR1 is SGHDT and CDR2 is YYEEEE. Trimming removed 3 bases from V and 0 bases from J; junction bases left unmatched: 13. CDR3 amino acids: CASSSPQLAGGSSSYEQYF. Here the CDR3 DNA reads TGTGCCAGCAGCTCCCCACAACTAGCGGGGGGATCAAGCTCCTACGAGCAGTACTTC.

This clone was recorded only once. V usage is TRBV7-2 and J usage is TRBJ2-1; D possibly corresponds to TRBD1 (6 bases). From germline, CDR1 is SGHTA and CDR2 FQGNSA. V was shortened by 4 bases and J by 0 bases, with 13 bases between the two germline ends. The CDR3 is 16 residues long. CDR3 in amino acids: CASSSRTGSSYNEQFF. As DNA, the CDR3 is TGTGCCAGCAGCTCCCGTACAGGGAGCTCCTACAATGAGCAGTTCTTC.

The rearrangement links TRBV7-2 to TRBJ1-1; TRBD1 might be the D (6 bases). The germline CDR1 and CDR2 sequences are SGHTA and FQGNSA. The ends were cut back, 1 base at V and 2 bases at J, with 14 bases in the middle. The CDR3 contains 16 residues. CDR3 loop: CASSLVPGVGNTEAFF. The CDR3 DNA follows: TGTGCCAGCAGCTTAGTTCCAGGGGTTGGAAACACTGAAGCTTTCTTT.

CDR3 sequence: CAWIRSNTEAFF. DNA of the CDR3: TGTGCCTGGATAAGGAGTAACACTGAAGCTTTCTTT. The gene calls are TRBV30 and TRBJ1-1; no reliable D call. The CDR3 has 12 residues. The germline gives CDR1 GTSNPN, CDR2 SVGIG (reference sequence). V lost 4 bases to trimming and J lost 2 bases, with 8 bases between them.

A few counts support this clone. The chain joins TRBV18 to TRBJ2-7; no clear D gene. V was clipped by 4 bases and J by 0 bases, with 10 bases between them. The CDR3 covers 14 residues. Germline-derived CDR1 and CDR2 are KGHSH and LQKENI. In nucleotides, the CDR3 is TGTGCCAGCTCACGATTACAAGACTCCTACGAGCAGTACTTC. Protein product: CASSRLQDSYEQYF. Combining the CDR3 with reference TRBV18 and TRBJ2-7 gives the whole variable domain NAGVMQNPRHLVRRRGQEARLRCSPMKGHSHVYWYRQLPEEGLKFMVYLQKENIIDESGMPKERFSAEFPKEGPSILRIQQVVRGDSAAYFCASSRLQDSYEQYFGPGTRLTVT.

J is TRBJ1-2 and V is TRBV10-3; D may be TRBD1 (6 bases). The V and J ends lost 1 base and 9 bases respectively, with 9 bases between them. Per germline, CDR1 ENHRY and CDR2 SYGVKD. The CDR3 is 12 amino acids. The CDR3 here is CAISEWGQRYTF. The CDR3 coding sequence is TGTGCCATCAGTGAGTGGGGGCAGCGCTACACCTTC.

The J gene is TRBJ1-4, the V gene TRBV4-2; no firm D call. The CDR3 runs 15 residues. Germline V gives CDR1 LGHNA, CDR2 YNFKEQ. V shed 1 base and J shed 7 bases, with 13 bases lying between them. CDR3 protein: CASSQVPRRGEKLFF. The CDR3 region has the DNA TGTGCCAGCAGCCAAGTACCGCGTCGGGGTGAAAAACTGTTTTTT.

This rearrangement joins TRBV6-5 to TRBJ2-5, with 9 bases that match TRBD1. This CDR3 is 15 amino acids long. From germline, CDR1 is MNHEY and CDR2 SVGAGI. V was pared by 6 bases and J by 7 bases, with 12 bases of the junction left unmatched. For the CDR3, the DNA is TGTGCCAGCAGAACCACCGGGACAGGGTTTGCGACCCAGTACTTC. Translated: CASRTTGTGFATQYF.

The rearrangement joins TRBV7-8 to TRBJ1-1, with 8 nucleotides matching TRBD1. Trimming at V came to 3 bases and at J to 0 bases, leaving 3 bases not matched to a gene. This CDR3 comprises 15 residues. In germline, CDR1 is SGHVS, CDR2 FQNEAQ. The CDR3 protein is CASSFVTGVNTEAFF. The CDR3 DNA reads TGTGCCAGCAGCTTCGTGACAGGGGTGAACACTGAAGCTTTCTTT.

CDR3 nucleotide sequence: TGTGCCAGCAGTATATCTCCAGAGACCCAGTACTTC. Protein product: CASSISPETQYF. J is TRBJ2-5 and V is TRBV2; D is undetermined. This CDR3 has 12 amino acids. Germline loops: CDR1 SNHLY, CDR2 FYNNEI. The V end was cut by 5 bases, the J end by 4 bases, with 8 bases between.

The CDR3 DNA sequence: TGTGCCAGCAGCCCTCGGGGTTTCGAGGAAGAGACCCAGTACTTC. Protein: CASSPRGFEEETQYF. V gene TRBV7-3 combines with J gene TRBJ2-5; possible D gene TRBD2, 5 bases. CDR3 length: 15 amino acids. V was trimmed by 5 bases and J by 3 bases, leaving 16 bases between them. Germline V lookup: CDR1 SGHTA, CDR2 FQGTGA. The whole variable domain, remainder taken from reference TRBV7-3 and TRBJ2-5, is GAGVSQTPSNKVTEKGKYVELRCDPISGHTALYWYRQSLGQGPEFLIYFQGTGAADDSGLPNDRFFAVRPEGSVSTLKIQRTERGDSAVYLCASSPRGFEEETQYFGPGTRLLVL.

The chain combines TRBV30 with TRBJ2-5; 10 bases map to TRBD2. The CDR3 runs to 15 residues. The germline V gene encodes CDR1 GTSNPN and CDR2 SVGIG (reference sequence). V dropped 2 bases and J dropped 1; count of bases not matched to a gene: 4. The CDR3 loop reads CAWSILAGPQETQYF. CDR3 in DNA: TGTGCCTGGAGTATACTAGCGGGACCCCAAGAGACCCAGTACTTC.

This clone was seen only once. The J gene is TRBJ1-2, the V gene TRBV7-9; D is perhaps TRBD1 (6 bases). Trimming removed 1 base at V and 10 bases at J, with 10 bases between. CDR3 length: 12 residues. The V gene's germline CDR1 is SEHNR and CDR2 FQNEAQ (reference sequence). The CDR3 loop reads CASSLVQGDYTF. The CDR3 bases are TGTGCCAGCAGCTTAGTACAGGGAGACTACACCTTC.

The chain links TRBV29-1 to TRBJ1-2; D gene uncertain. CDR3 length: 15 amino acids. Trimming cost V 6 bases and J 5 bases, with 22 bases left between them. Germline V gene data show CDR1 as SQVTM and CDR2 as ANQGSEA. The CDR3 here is CSVDSHEARGYGYTF. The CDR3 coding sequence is TGCAGCGTCGATTCACATGAGGCCCGCGGGTATGGCTACACCTTC.

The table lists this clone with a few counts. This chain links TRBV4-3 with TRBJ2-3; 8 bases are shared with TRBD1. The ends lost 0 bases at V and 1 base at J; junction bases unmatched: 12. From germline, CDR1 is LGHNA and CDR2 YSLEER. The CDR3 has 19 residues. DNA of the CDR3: TGCGCCAGCAGCCAAGATGAAGGCGGGACAGGATTTCGCACAGATACGCAGTATTTT. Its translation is CASSQDEGGTGFRTDTQYF.

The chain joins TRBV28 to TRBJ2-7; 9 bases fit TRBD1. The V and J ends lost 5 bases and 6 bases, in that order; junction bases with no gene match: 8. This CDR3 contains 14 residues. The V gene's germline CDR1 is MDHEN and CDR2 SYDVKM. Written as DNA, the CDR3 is TGTGCCAGCAGTCCCCCGGGACAGGGTGTCGAGCAGTACTTC. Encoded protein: CASSPPGQGVEQYF.

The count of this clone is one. For the CDR3, the DNA is TGCGCCAGCAGCTTGTCCCAGGGGGCCTATGGCTACACCTTC. This gives the protein CASSLSQGAYGYTF. The chain is built from TRBV5-1 and TRBJ1-2; 8 bases agree with TRBD1. Per germline, CDR1 SGHRS and CDR2 YFSETQ. This CDR3 has 14 residues. The V segment lost 1 base and the J segment 4 bases; nucleotides outside the gene matches: 3.

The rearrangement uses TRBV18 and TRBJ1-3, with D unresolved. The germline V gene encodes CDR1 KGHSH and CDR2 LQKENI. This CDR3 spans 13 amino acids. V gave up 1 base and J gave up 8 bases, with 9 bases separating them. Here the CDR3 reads CASSPQSADTIYF. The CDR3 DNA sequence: TGTGCCAGCTCACCACAGTCGGCGGACACCATATATTTT.

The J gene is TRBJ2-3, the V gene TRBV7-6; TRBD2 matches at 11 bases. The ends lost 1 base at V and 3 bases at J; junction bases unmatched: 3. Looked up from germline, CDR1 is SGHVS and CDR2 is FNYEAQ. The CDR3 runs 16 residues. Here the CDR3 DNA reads TGTGCCAGCAGCTTAGTGGGGACTAGCGGAACAGATACGCAGTATTTT. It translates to CASSLVGTSGTDTQYF.

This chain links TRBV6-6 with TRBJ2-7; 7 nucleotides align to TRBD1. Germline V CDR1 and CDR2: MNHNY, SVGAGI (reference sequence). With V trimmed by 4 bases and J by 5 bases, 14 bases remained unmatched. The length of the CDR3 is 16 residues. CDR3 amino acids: CASSWGRQGARDEQYF. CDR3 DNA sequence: TGTGCCAGCAGTTGGGGGAGACAGGGAGCAAGGGACGAGCAGTACTTC.

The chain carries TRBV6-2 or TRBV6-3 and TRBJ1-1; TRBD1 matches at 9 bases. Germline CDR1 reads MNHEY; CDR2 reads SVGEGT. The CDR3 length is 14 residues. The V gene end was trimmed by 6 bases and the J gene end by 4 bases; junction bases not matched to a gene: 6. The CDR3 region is CASSHGQGLTEAFF. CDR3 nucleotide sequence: TGTGCCAGCAGCCACGGACAGGGGCTCACTGAAGCTTTCTTT.

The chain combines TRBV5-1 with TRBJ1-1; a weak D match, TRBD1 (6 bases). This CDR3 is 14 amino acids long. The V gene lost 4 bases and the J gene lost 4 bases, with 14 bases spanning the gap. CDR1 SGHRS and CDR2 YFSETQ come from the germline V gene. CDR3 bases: TGCGCCAGCAGCCCGAGAGGGGGAGTCACTGAAGCTTTCTTT. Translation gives CASSPRGGVTEAFF.